This T cell receptor beta chain was identified during a study of T cells in Graves' hyperthyroidism and ophthalmopathy. Study as a whole: Peripheral blood was secured at the point of initial diagnosis, before any treatment.

Amplification of TCR beta CDR3 regions used RNA as the template. HTBI primers drove first-round RT-PCR of the TCR CDR3. One entry per CDR3 protein, called by TCRdb with MiXCR from the multiplex PCR reads. The table has 490,000 or so distinct CDR3 sequences, about 22% seen once; the top ten hold around 47%. This clonotype has only a few counts. V lost 6 bases and J 6 bases, leaving 13 bases between the germline ends. Germline V gene lookup returns CDR1 KGHDR and CDR2 SFDVKD. The CDR3 consists of 13 residues. The chain uses TRBV24-1 and TRBJ1-2; D call uncertain. The receptor comes from a woman between 70 and 85 years old with Graves' ophthalmopathy. The sample consisted of blood. CDR3 nucleotide sequence: TGTGCCACCAGTCCGGACGAAAAGAATGGCTACACCTTC. The encoded protein is CATSPDEKNGYTF.